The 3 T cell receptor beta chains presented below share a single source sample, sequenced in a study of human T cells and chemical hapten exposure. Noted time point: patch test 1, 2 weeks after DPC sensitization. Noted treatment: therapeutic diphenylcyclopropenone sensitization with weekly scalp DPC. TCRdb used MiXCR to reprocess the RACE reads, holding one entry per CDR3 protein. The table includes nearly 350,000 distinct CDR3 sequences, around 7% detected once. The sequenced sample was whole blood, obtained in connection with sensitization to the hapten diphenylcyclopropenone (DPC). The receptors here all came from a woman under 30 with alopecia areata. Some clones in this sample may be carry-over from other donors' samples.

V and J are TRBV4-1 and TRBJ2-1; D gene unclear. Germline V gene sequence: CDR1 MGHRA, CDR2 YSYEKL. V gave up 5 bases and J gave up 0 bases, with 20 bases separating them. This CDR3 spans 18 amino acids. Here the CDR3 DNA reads TGCGCCAGCAGCGGGCCCCGAGGTCAAGCCTACTCCTACAATGAGCAGTTCTTC. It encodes CASSGPRGQAYSYNEQFF.

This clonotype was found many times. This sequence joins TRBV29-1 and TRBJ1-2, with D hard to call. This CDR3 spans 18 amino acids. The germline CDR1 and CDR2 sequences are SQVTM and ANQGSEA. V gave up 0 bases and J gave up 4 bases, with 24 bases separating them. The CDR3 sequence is CSVEDKGFGPHGLYGYTF. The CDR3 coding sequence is TGCAGCGTTGAAGATAAAGGGTTTGGACCGCATGGGCTCTATGGCTACACCTTC.

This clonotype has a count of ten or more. The CDR3 DNA follows: TGTGCCAGCAGCCCGACAGTAGGTCAGCCCCAGCATTTT. Protein product: CASSPTVGQPQHF. V and J are TRBV7-9 and TRBJ1-5, with a weak D call TRBD1 (5 bases). Germline V CDR1 and CDR2: SEHNR, FQNEAQ (reference sequence). CDR3 size: 13 residues. Trimming took off 5 bases at V and 6 bases at J, with 11 bases between the two ends.